These 15 T cell receptor beta chains came from one sample sequenced in a study of cytomegalovirus exposure and HLA in healthy donors. The PCR employed 60 Vbeta primers together with 13 Jbeta primers. Here immunoSEQ multiplex PCR was the method, and the copy in TCRdb shows in-frame clones only, minus some. The sample carries approximately 88,000 clones, around 77% recorded once. The sample consisted of PBMCs. The receptor set was obtained from a man younger than 45 in good health and CMV-seronegative.

The chain combines TRBV5-1 with TRBJ2-7; D is undetermined. Per germline, CDR1 SGHRS and CDR2 YFSETQ. The CDR3 consists of 12 residues. Trimming took off 0 bases at V and 6 bases at J, with 7 bases between the two ends. CDR3 sequence reads: CASSLGASEQYF. In nucleotides, the CDR3 is TGCGCCAGCAGCTTGGGGGCATCCGAGCAGTACTTC.

The rearrangement links TRBV2 to TRBJ2-7; maybe TRBD2 (5 bases). With 6 bases removed from V and 3 bases from J, the gap between germline ends came to 24 bases. Per germline, CDR1 SNHLY and CDR2 FYNNEI. The CDR3 is 17 amino acids. In DNA form, the CDR3 reads TGTGCCAGCAGAGTGGCGCAGAGAGTTGAGCGGAACTACGAGCAGTACTTC. The encoded protein is CASRVAQRVERNYEQYF.

The chain uses TRBV5-6 and TRBJ2-5, with 12 bases that match TRBD2. The tail of the sequence fits TRBJ2-7 better, so the J call may be wrong. The CDR3 is 18 residues long. Germline CDR1 is SGHDT and CDR2 is YYEEEE. CDR3 nucleotides: TGTGCCAGCAGCACCCGGACTAGCGGGGTTAGAAGCTCCTACGAGCAGTACTTC. As protein: CASSTRTSGVRSSYEQYF.

This clone was observed a few times. This chain links TRBV6-1 with TRBJ2-1; possibly TRBD2 for D (5 bases). V was cut by 1 base and J by 0 bases, with 7 bases left in between. The CDR3 has 15 amino acids. From germline, CDR1 is MNHNS and CDR2 SASEGT. CDR3 sequence: CASSEEGSSYNEQFF. In nucleotides, the CDR3 is TGTGCCAGCAGTGAAGAAGGGAGCTCCTACAATGAGCAGTTCTTC.

The rearrangement joins TRBV25-1 to TRBJ2-1, with 9 bases aligning to TRBD2. J gave up 8 bases and V 8 bases, and 16 bases lay outside the gene matches. Germline lookup yields CDR1 MGHDK and CDR2 SYGVNS. The length of the CDR3 is 16 residues. CDR3 coding DNA: TGTGCCAGCTCCGAATGGGATGCGGGAGGGAGGGATGAGCAGTTCTTC. Residues: CASSEWDAGGRDEQFF.

This chain links TRBV21-1 with TRBJ1-5; no check of the table's D call, TRBD1, against the DNA was made. TRBV21-1 represents a pseudogene. This CDR3 region has 16 residues. The CDR3 sequence is CASSKLSGVSNQPQHF. Here the CDR3 DNA reads TGTGCCAGCAGCAAACTTTCAGGGGTTAGCAATCAGCCCCAGCATTTT.

This chain connects TRBV4-2 to TRBJ1-3; 7 bases align to TRBD1. The CDR3 runs 15 residues. V dropped 5 bases and J dropped 2; count of bases not matched to a gene: 6. Germline V gene data show CDR1 as LGHNA and CDR2 as YNFKEQ. CDR3 residues: CASSENRGAGNTIYF. As DNA, the CDR3 is TGTGCCAGCAGCGAAAACAGGGGAGCTGGAAACACCATATATTTT.

J is TRBJ1-1 and V is TRBV5-5; D might be TRBD1 (6 bases). The V end was cut by 5 bases, the J end by 1 base, with 15 bases between. Germline V gene lookup returns CDR1 SGHKS and CDR2 YYEKEE (reference sequence). The CDR3 is 15 residues long. The DNA for the CDR3 is TGTGCCAGCAGGCAGACAGGAGACAAGAACACTGAAGCTTTCTTT. This encodes CASRQTGDKNTEAFF.

The chain employs TRBV5-1 and TRBJ1-1; possible D gene TRBD1, 5 bases. Germline V gene data show CDR1 as SGHRS and CDR2 as YFSETQ. The CDR3 sequence is 15 residues long. Trimming shortened V by 0 bases and J by 4 bases, and 13 bases separated the two germline ends. The CDR3 protein is CASSLVGEEGTEAFF. The CDR3 DNA is TGCGCCAGCAGCTTGGTGGGGGAGGAGGGCACTGAAGCTTTCTTT.

The CDR3 nucleotides are TGCGCCAGCAGCCAAGAACCGGGACTACAAATTCAGTACTTC. Translated: CASSQEPGLQIQYF. V gene TRBV4-1 combines with J gene TRBJ2-4, with TRBD2 identical over 7 bases. The CDR3 is 14 amino acids. V was clipped by 0 bases and J by 10 bases; unmatched bases: 6. The germline gives CDR1 MGHRA, CDR2 YSYEKL.

This chain links TRBV4-2 with TRBJ2-2; 7 bases match TRBD2. CDR1 and CDR2 (germline): LGHNA, YNFKEQ. The CDR3 consists of 15 residues. The V segment lost 0 bases and the J segment 4 bases; nucleotides outside the gene matches: 2. The CDR3 spells CASSQEAGVTGELFF. The CDR3 nucleotides read TGTGCCAGCAGCCAAGAGGCGGGAGTCACCGGGGAGCTGTTTTTT.

This chain joins TRBV6-1 and TRBJ2-7, with D hard to call. CDR1 is MNHNS and CDR2 is SASEGT in the germline V gene. The V end lost 7 bases, the J end lost 0 bases, and 7 bases lay between the germline ends. The CDR3 has 12 amino acids. CDR3 loop: CASTTISYEQYF. Written as DNA, the CDR3 is TGTGCCAGCACGACAATCTCCTACGAGCAGTACTTC.

CDR3 DNA sequence: TGCGCCAGCAGTGCTAACCCGGGACAGGGGAACACTGAAGCTTTCTTT. Translating it yields CASSANPGQGNTEAFF. The rearrangement joins TRBV10-1 to TRBJ1-1; 9 nucleotides align to TRBD1. Germline V gene data show CDR1 as WNHNN and CDR2 as SYGVQD (reference sequence). CDR3 length: 16 residues. The ends lost 4 bases at V and 1 base at J; junction bases unmatched: 7.

V and J are TRBV7-9 and TRBJ2-5; D uncertain. CDR3 length: 16 amino acids. Per germline, CDR1 SEHNR and CDR2 FQNEAQ (reference sequence). Trimming cost V 4 bases and J 3 bases, with 18 bases left between them. In nucleotides, the CDR3 is TGTGCCAGCAGCTCGACTCGAGTAGGAATAAAAGAGACCCAGTACTTC. It specifies CASSSTRVGIKETQYF.

The V and J genes are TRBV4-2 and TRBJ1-4, with 7 bases identical to TRBD1. The V segment lost 0 bases and the J segment 8 bases; nucleotides outside the gene matches: 3. Germline assignment: CDR1 LGHNA and CDR2 YNFKEQ. The CDR3 length is 14 residues. The CDR3 DNA reads as TGTGCCAGCAGCCAAGATAGGACAGGCGAAAAACTGTTTTTT. It translates to CASSQDRTGEKLFF.